This entry concerns a single T cell receptor (beta chain). Its specificity is not known. This CDR3 is also generated by other DNA sequences in the sample. This entry comes from a study of beta chain features in type 1 diabetes. Regarding the study as a whole: For Type 1 diabetes patients, all four CD4+ subsets carried TCRB CDR3s that were moderately but significantly shorter.

Trimming shortened V by 5 bases and J by 2 bases, and 9 bases separated the two germline ends. This CDR3 region has 13 residues. Germline V CDR1 and CDR2: SGHTA, FQGNSA. Investigators reverse transcribed all isolated RNA, so they sequenced expressed TCRB transcripts. Assay used: immunoSEQ multiplex PCR; TCRdb lists only in-frame clones, some missing. In the table there are about 660,000 clones, over 12% of which are singletons. V usage is TRBV7-2 and J usage is TRBJ2-5; tentatively, D is TRBD1 (5 bases). The specimen sequenced was naive CD4+ T cells from blood. The clonotype comes from a man aged 18 to 29 with type 1 diabetes. The CDR3 loop is CASSRDRQETQYF. DNA for the CDR3: TGTGCCAGCAGCCGTGACAGACAAGAGACCCAGTACTTC.